This entry lists 24 T cell receptor beta chains sequenced from one sample in a study of blood T cell repertoires in COVID-19 (dated by TCRdb to 2020 to 2022). The method was the immunoSEQ multiplex PCR assay. The clones in this table, taken by TCRdb from immuneACCESS, are in-frame only. Not every clone is retained; where verified, under half of the shortfall comes from an unresolved V gene, and the cause of the rest is unknown. The sample table holds fewer than 300,000 clones, of which roughly 84% were seen once. Together, the top ten hold 1.4% to 1.5% of the sample. The sample was peripheral blood. The origin of the receptors is a human donor with COVID-19, enrolled during active disease. The donor label of this sample is uncertain.

This chain joins TRBV18 and TRBJ2-7; 9 nucleotides line up with TRBD2. This CDR3 is 14 amino acids long. Losses at the gene ends were 3 bases for V and 5 bases for J; bases not matched to a gene: 5. Germline V lookup: CDR1 KGHSH, CDR2 LQKENI. The CDR3: CASSPGAGGDEQYF. The CDR3 bases are TGTGCCAGCTCACCGGGCGCGGGGGGGGACGAGCAGTACTTC.

The chain has TRBV3-1 (or the pseudogene TRBV3-2) and TRBJ1-6; D is unclear. This CDR3 has 18 residues. Trimming removed 4 bases from V and 4 bases from J, with 20 bases in between. Germline assignment: CDR1 LGHDT and CDR2 YNNKEL (reference sequence). The CDR3 DNA sequence: TGTGCCAGCAGCCCCCCGGACTTGCAGCACACTTATAATTCACCCCTCCACTTT. This translates into CASSPPDLQHTYNSPLHF.

V is TRBV9 and J is TRBJ2-2; D possibly corresponds to TRBD2 (6 bases). Trimming took off 4 bases at V and 4 bases at J, with 11 bases between the two ends. This CDR3 spans 14 amino acids. Looked up from germline, CDR1 is SGDLS and CDR2 is YYNGEE. The CDR3 bases are TGTGCCAGCAGCCCGGGACTTAGCACCGGGGAGCTGTTTTTT. Translating it yields CASSPGLSTGELFF.

V and J are TRBV2 and TRBJ1-2; the match to TRBD1 covers 8 bases. Germline lookup yields CDR1 SNHLY and CDR2 FYNNEI. The V segment lost 9 bases and the J segment 8 bases; nucleotides outside the gene matches: 11. This CDR3 contains 13 residues. CDR3 sequence: CARTGVGSWGYTF. In DNA, the CDR3 is TGTGCCAGGACAGGGGTTGGAAGTTGGGGCTACACCTTC.

The chain carries TRBV5-1 and TRBJ1-1; D might be TRBD1 (6 bases). Trimming pared 0 bases from V and 4 bases from J, leaving 22 bases between. The V gene's germline CDR1 is SGHRS and CDR2 YFSETQ. The CDR3 is made up of 18 amino acids. CDR3 in DNA: TGCGCCAGCAGCTTGGCCGGGCCGACAGGTCCCTTCGCCACTGAAGCTTTCTTT. It is translated as CASSLAGPTGPFATEAFF. The full variable domain, in which reference TRBV5-1 and TRBJ1-1 provide the parts outside the CDR3, is KAGVTQTPRYLIKTRGQQVTLSCSPISGHRSVSWYQQTPGQGLQFLFEYFSETQRNKGNFPGRFSGRQFSNSRSEMNVSTLELGDSALYLCASSLAGPTGPFATEAFFGQGTRLTVV.

This clone was counted between two and nine times. This sequence joins TRBV2 and TRBJ2-3; 13 bases map to TRBD2. CDR3 length: 19 amino acids. Trimming cost V 6 bases and J 1 base; bases outside gene matches: 13. The germline V gene has CDR1 SNHLY and CDR2 FYNNEI. In nucleotides, the CDR3 is TGTGCCAGCAGGCACCTCTTCCCAGGGACTAGCGGGGGCACAGATACGCAGTATTTT. This sequence encodes CASRHLFPGTSGGTDTQYF.

The chain is built from TRBV5-5 and TRBJ1-5, with 8 bases lining up with TRBD1. The V gene's germline CDR1 is SGHKS and CDR2 YYEKEE (reference sequence). Trimming removed 0 bases from V and 2 bases from J; junction bases left unmatched: 7. This CDR3 region has 17 residues. The CDR3 region has the DNA TGTGCCAGCAGCTTGGACACAGGGGGTAGTGGCAATCAGCCCCAGCATTTT. Encoded protein: CASSLDTGGSGNQPQHF.

The V gene is TRBV7-9, the J gene TRBJ1-2; D possibly corresponds to TRBD1 (5 bases). V was clipped by 5 bases and J by 8 bases, with 24 bases between them. This CDR3 is built from 16 residues. Germline CDR1 and CDR2: SEHNR and FQNEAQ (reference sequence). In DNA form, the CDR3 reads TGTGCCAGCAGCGCCCCCCGGGGGGAAGGCCTAGAAGGCTACACCTTC. Amino acids: CASSAPRGEGLEGYTF.

In regard to this clone: This sample includes further DNA sequences coding for the same CDR3. This chain links TRBV3-1 (or the pseudogene TRBV3-2) with TRBJ2-2, with no clear D. CDR3 length: 15 amino acids. CDR1 and CDR2 from the germline V gene are LGHDT and YNNKEL (reference sequence). The V end was cut by 1 base, the J end by 1 base, with 7 bases between. CDR3 residues: CASSQGTGNTGELFF. The CDR3 DNA sequence: TGTGCCAGCAGCCAAGGAACGGGGAACACCGGGGAGCTGTTTTTT.

The chain carries TRBV11-3 and TRBJ1-1; no firm D call. CDR3 length: 15 amino acids. Germline CDR1 SGHNT, CDR2 YENEEA. The germline V and J ends were trimmed by 1 base and 6 bases, with 15 bases remaining between them. The CDR3 coding sequence is TGTGCCAGCAGCTTAGTGTCGGGGAATTCGGCTGAAGCTTTCTTT. This gives the protein CASSLVSGNSAEAFF.

V gene TRBV30 combines with J gene TRBJ2-3, with TRBD1 matching over 9 bases. Germline values: CDR1 GTSNPN, CDR2 SVGIG (reference sequence). V trimming: 6 bases; J trimming: 0 bases; junction bases outside the gene matches: 7. The CDR3 is 15 amino acids. CDR3 region: CACDLGTGSTDTQYF. For the CDR3, the DNA is TGTGCCTGCGATCTCGGGACAGGGAGCACAGATACGCAGTATTTT.

This chain connects TRBV18 to TRBJ1-1, with 7 nucleotides matching TRBD1. Trimming removed 2 bases from V and 0 bases from J; junction bases left unmatched: 15. Germline V lookup: CDR1 KGHSH, CDR2 LQKENI. CDR3 length equals 19 residues. In nucleotides, the CDR3 is TGTGCCAGCTCACCATCTCCGGCGGGACAGTCCTTTTTGAACACTGAAGCTTTCTTT. Protein product: CASSPSPAGQSFLNTEAFF.

The chain carries TRBV9 and TRBJ2-1; 15 bases are shared with TRBD2. The CDR3 totals 17 residues. Germline values: CDR1 SGDLS, CDR2 YYNGEE. J was trimmed by 8 bases and V by 1 base; bases with no gene match: 7. The CDR3 is CASSVPPGLAGGYEQFF. The CDR3 DNA is TGTGCCAGCAGCGTACCCCCGGGACTAGCGGGAGGATATGAGCAGTTCTTC.

The chain carries TRBV4-1 and TRBJ1-2; 10 bases map to TRBD1. The V gene end was trimmed by 1 base and the J gene end by 3 bases; junction bases not matched to a gene: 5. In germline, CDR1 is MGHRA, CDR2 YSYEKL. The CDR3 has 16 residues. The CDR3 sequence is CASSQVVGTGDYGYTF. The CDR3 bases are TGCGCCAGCAGCCAAGTAGTTGGGACAGGGGACTATGGCTACACCTTC.

J is TRBJ2-1 and V is TRBV2; D is unresolved. With 1 base removed from V and 2 bases from J, the gap between germline ends came to 9 bases. Germline V gene data show CDR1 as SNHLY and CDR2 as FYNNEI. The CDR3 has 15 residues. The chain's CDR3 is CASSEDGQPYNEQFF. The CDR3 DNA follows: TGTGCCAGCAGTGAAGATGGGCAGCCCTACAATGAGCAGTTCTTC.

The rearrangement links TRBV3-1 (or the pseudogene TRBV3-2) to TRBJ2-7, with 8 bases fitting TRBD1. The CDR3 extends over 15 amino acids. The germline V gene has CDR1 LGHDT and CDR2 YNNKEL (reference sequence). V dropped 4 bases and J dropped 2; count of bases not matched to a gene: 7. CDR3 bases: TGTGCCAGCAGCCGGATGGACAGGGAACCCTACGAGCAGTACTTC. This sequence encodes CASSRMDREPYEQYF.

The chain joins TRBV28 to TRBJ2-1; 10 nucleotides align to TRBD2. Germline values: CDR1 MDHEN, CDR2 SYDVKM. This CDR3 spans 13 amino acids. V dropped 10 bases and J dropped 7; count of bases not matched to a gene: 7. The CDR3 nucleotides are TGTGCCACCGGACTAGCGGCCCCAAATGAGCAGTTCTTC. Translation gives CATGLAAPNEQFF.

This clone was observed a handful of times. This sequence joins TRBV3-1 (or the pseudogene TRBV3-2) and TRBJ2-3; no firm D call. The CDR3 consists of 17 residues. The V end was cut by 4 bases, the J end by 0 bases, with 17 bases between. The germline CDR1 and CDR2 sequences are LGHDT and YNNKEL (reference sequence). CDR3 nucleotides: TGTGCCAGCAGCCCGATCGCCGCAAGAACTAGCACAGATACGCAGTATTTT. Its protein product is CASSPIAARTSTDTQYF.

V and J are TRBV5-6 and TRBJ2-1; 10 positions match TRBD2. V shed 0 bases, J shed 8 bases, and the junction held 8 bases outside the gene matches. CDR1 SGHDT and CDR2 YYEEEE come from the germline V gene. The CDR3 sequence is 16 residues long. CDR3 amino acids: CASSLGLAGVFYEQFF. The DNA for the CDR3 is TGTGCCAGCAGCTTGGGCCTAGCGGGAGTTTTTTATGAGCAGTTCTTC.

This chain connects TRBV7-3 to TRBJ2-1, with 8 bases identical to TRBD2. Germline V gives CDR1 SGHTA, CDR2 FQGTGA. The CDR3 is made up of 14 amino acids. V was clipped by 5 bases and J by 4 bases; unmatched bases: 4. In nucleotides, the CDR3 is TGTGCCAGCAGCCCCAGCGGGAGATACAATGAGCAGTTCTTC. It specifies CASSPSGRYNEQFF.

The CDR3 sequence: CASSLQLAASYNEQFF. In nucleotides, the CDR3 is TGCGCCAGCAGCCTTCAACTAGCGGCCTCCTACAATGAGCAGTTCTTC. The chain is built from TRBV5-1 and TRBJ2-1; 8 bases are a match to TRBD2. The germline V gene has CDR1 SGHRS and CDR2 YFSETQ. The CDR3 totals 16 residues. Unmatched junction bases numbered 6, after V lost 4 bases and J lost 0 bases.

The chain joins TRBV6-5 to TRBJ1-2, with TRBD1 as a possible D gene (6 bases). With 3 bases removed from V and 12 bases from J, the gap between germline ends came to 23 bases. The CDR3 is 15 amino acids. Germline V gives CDR1 MNHEY, CDR2 SVGAGI. The CDR3 sequence is CASSYSVGQPRIDTF. Written as DNA, the CDR3 is TGTGCCAGCAGTTATTCAGTCGGACAGCCCAGGATCGACACCTTC.

V is TRBV7-2 and J is TRBJ1-1; D is unclear. CDR3 length: 13 amino acids. Germline CDR1 reads SGHTA; CDR2 reads FQGNSA. Trimming removed 3 bases from V and 1 base from J, with 6 bases in between. The CDR3 reads CASSFAGNTEAFF. CDR3 DNA: TGTGCCAGCAGCTTTGCAGGGAACACTGAAGCTTTCTTT.

The chain recombines TRBV30 with TRBJ1-2, with 9 bases aligning to TRBD1. V shed 0 bases and J 6 bases; nucleotides not matched to a gene: 8. The CDR3 runs to 15 residues. CDR1 GTSNPN and CDR2 SVGIG come from the germline V gene (reference sequence). The chain's CDR3 is CAWSVQGADAHGYTF. As DNA, the CDR3 is TGTGCCTGGAGTGTACAGGGGGCGGATGCCCATGGCTACACCTTC. The entire variable domain, with the rest obtained from reference TRBV30 and TRBJ1-2, is as follows: SQTIHQWPATLVQPVGSPLSLECTVEGTSNPNLYWYRQAAGRGLQLLFYSVGIGQISSEVPQNLSASRPQDRQFILSSKKLLLSDSGFYLCAWSVQGADAHGYTFGSGTRLTVV.